These 18 T cell receptor beta chains came from one sample sequenced in a study of a mutant IDH1 vaccine in newly diagnosed glioma. As to time point: week 35, safety follow-up. Vaccination used 300 ug of mutant IDH1 20-mer peptide per dose, with topical imiquimod. No antigen has been identified for these receptors. Profiled with immunoSEQ multiplex PCR; TCRdb holds only in-frame clones, not every one. This table has about 32,000 clones, around 73% appearing once. Source: PBMCs, taken from a glioma patient whose treatment included an IDH1 peptide vaccine. These receptors were obtained from a woman between 40 and 50 years old with glioma.

The rearrangement uses TRBV4-1 and TRBJ2-7; 10 bases are a match to TRBD1. Germline V gene lookup returns CDR1 MGHRA and CDR2 YSYEKL. V trimming: 2 bases; J trimming: 5 bases; junction bases outside the gene matches: 12. CDR3 length: 17 residues. In DNA form, the CDR3 reads TGCGCCAGCAGCCAATCCCCCCCGGGACAGGGGAAGGACGAGCAGTACTTC. Translating gives CASSQSPPGQGKDEQYF.

V and J are TRBV5-1 and TRBJ1-3; D is possibly TRBD1 (5 bases). Germline CDR1 SGHRS, CDR2 YFSETQ. The CDR3 has 15 residues. The V gene lost 0 bases and the J gene lost 4 bases, with 11 bases spanning the gap. The CDR3 here is CASSLDRQAGNTIYF. CDR3 coding DNA: TGCGCCAGCAGCTTGGACAGGCAGGCGGGAAACACCATATATTTT.

The chain links TRBV7-2 to TRBJ2-3, with 8 bases matching TRBD2. Per the germline V gene, CDR1 is SGHTA and CDR2 is FQGNSA. Trimming cost V 2 bases and J 6 bases; bases outside gene matches: 7. The CDR3 contains 15 residues. CDR3 in amino acids: CASSLSGSGVDTQYF. The CDR3 nucleotides read TGTGCCAGCAGCTTAAGCGGTAGCGGGGTGGATACGCAGTATTTT.

The rearrangement uses TRBV10-2 and TRBJ1-1, with 9 bases lining up with TRBD1. V dropped 0 bases and J dropped 4; count of bases not matched to a gene: 12. Germline-derived CDR1 and CDR2 are WSHSY and SAAADI. CDR3 length: 18 amino acids. The CDR3 reads CASSESLLGQGIRTEAFF. Written as DNA, the CDR3 is TGCGCCAGCAGTGAGTCTCTATTGGGACAGGGCATACGCACTGAAGCTTTCTTT.

This rearrangement joins TRBV7-6 to TRBJ1-1, with D tentatively TRBD1 (6 bases). The V and J ends lost 2 bases and 4 bases respectively, with 8 bases between them. Looked up from germline, CDR1 is SGHVS and CDR2 is FNYEAQ. The CDR3 contains 13 residues. The CDR3 bases are TGTGCCAGCAGCTTAAGCAGGGGCACTGAAGCTTTCTTT. Translated: CASSLSRGTEAFF.

J is TRBJ2-3 and V is TRBV7-9; D perhaps matches TRBD2 (5 bases). Germline CDR1 and CDR2: SEHNR and FQNEAQ (reference sequence). Trimming took 5 bases from V and 11 from J, leaving 17 bases between them. CDR3 length equals 13 residues. CDR3 region: CASSPKLREQQYF. CDR3 nucleotide sequence: TGTGCCAGCAGCCCAAAACTCCGGGAACAGCAGTATTTT.

V is TRBV2 and J is TRBJ2-7; D unclear. Germline CDR1 and CDR2: SNHLY and FYNNEI. Trimming cost V 1 base and J 2 bases, with 6 bases left between them. The length of the CDR3 is 13 residues. The CDR3 loop reads CASSEDGTYEQYF. The CDR3 nucleotides read TGTGCCAGCAGTGAAGACGGCACCTACGAGCAGTACTTC.

This clone occurred once. The chain employs TRBV15 and TRBJ2-7, with TRBD2 matching over 8 bases. CDR3 length: 14 residues. The J segment lost 2 bases and the V segment lost 4 bases, leaving 4 bases of the junction unmatched. Germline loops: CDR1 LNHNV, CDR2 YYDKDF (reference sequence). CDR3 bases: TGTGCCACCAGCACTCAGCGGGGGCCCTACGAGCAGTACTTC. This gives the protein CATSTQRGPYEQYF.

Regarding this clone: The DNA is left out, because the CDR3 cannot be placed on it with certainty; the CDR3 is given as TCRdb lists it. This chain connects TRBV1 to TRBJ2-3; the DNA was not compared with TRBD2, the D call given in the table. TRBV1 is shown as a pseudogene. The CDR3 is made up of 16 amino acids, end residues included. The CDR3 reads CTSSLSVAGGTDTQYF.

The chain uses TRBV7-2 and TRBJ1-3; D is undetermined. The length of the CDR3 is 13 residues. The V and J ends lost 0 bases and 4 bases respectively, with 4 bases between them. Per the germline V gene, CDR1 is SGHTA and CDR2 is FQGNSA. The CDR3 is CASSLAQGNTIYF. The DNA for the CDR3 is TGTGCCAGCAGCTTAGCGCAGGGAAACACCATATATTTT.

The V call is TRBV11-2, the J call TRBJ1-2; D might be TRBD1 (6 bases). V lost 5 bases to trimming and J lost 3 bases, with 13 bases between them. Germline V gene data show CDR1 as SGHAT and CDR2 as FQNNGV. The CDR3 extends over 14 amino acids. CDR3 nucleotide sequence: TGTGCCAGCAGCGGTCTCAGGACAGACTATGGCTACACCTTC. This codes for CASSGLRTDYGYTF.

The table lists this clone with a few counts. This rearrangement joins TRBV7-9 to TRBJ2-2, with D possibly matching TRBD1 (6 bases). Trimming shortened V by 6 bases and J by 11 bases, and 22 bases separated the two germline ends. In germline, CDR1 is SEHNR, CDR2 FQNEAQ (reference sequence). The CDR3 is 15 residues long. The DNA for the CDR3 is TGTGCCAGCAGACCACCGGGACACCTGAACGGAGAGCTGTTTTTT. Translated, it gives CASRPPGHLNGELFF.

The V gene is TRBV27, the J gene TRBJ2-2; 8 nucleotides match TRBD2. The germline V gene has CDR1 MNHEY and CDR2 SMNVEV (reference sequence). This CDR3 comprises 17 residues. V was clipped by 3 bases and J by 3 bases; unmatched bases: 9. Written as DNA, the CDR3 is TGTGCCAGCAGTTTCCTCCCCGCGGGGGGATACACCGGGGAGCTGTTTTTT. Amino acid sequence: CASSFLPAGGYTGELFF.

The chain is built from TRBV2 and TRBJ1-5; 12 bases are shared with TRBD1. The germline gives CDR1 SNHLY, CDR2 FYNNEI. V was clipped by 8 bases and J by 9 bases; unmatched bases: 11. CDR3 length: 15 amino acids. The CDR3 protein is CASAPGQGAGRPQHF. The CDR3 DNA sequence: TGTGCCAGCGCCCCGGGACAGGGGGCGGGAAGGCCCCAGCATTTT.

CDR3 sequence: CASSIGGTGNHEQYF. In nucleotides, the CDR3 is TGTGCCAGTAGTATAGGAGGGACAGGGAACCACGAGCAGTACTTC. The rearrangement links TRBV19 to TRBJ2-7; 9 bases line up with TRBD1. After removal of 1 base from V and 5 bases from J, the junction contained 6 bases not matched to a gene. The CDR3 contains 15 residues. Germline CDR1 LNHDA, CDR2 SQIVND (reference sequence).

This chain uses TRBV7-2 with TRBJ2-7; weak D call: TRBD1 (5 bases). V dropped 7 bases and J dropped 5 bases, with 24 bases sitting between them. The CDR3 covers 16 residues. Per germline, CDR1 SGHTA and CDR2 FQGNSA. CDR3 sequence (DNA): TGTGCCAGCACCCTAGGGGCACTAACCCCGGAGAACGAGCAGTACTTC. Translated, it gives CASTLGALTPENEQYF. Combining the CDR3 with reference TRBV7-2 and TRBJ2-7 gives the whole variable domain GAGVSQSPSNKVTEKGKDVELRCDPISGHTALYWYRQSLGQGLEFLIYFQGNSAPDKSGLPSDRFSAERTGGSVSTLTIQRTQQEDSAVYLCASTLGALTPENEQYFGPGTRLTVT.

The rearrangement uses TRBV30 and TRBJ1-1; D might be TRBD1 (5 bases). The V end lost 0 bases, the J end lost 5 bases, and 10 bases lay between the germline ends. Looked up from germline, CDR1 is GTSNPN and CDR2 is SVGIG (reference sequence). There are 13 residues in the CDR3. This chain's CDR3 is CAWSVLRATEAFF. The CDR3 nucleotides read TGTGCCTGGAGTGTACTCAGGGCAACTGAAGCTTTCTTT.

This chain links TRBV29-1 with TRBJ2-7; possible D gene TRBD1, 6 bases. CDR1 is SQVTM, CDR2 ANQGSEA, per germline. There are 11 residues in the CDR3. Trimming took 7 bases from V and 1 from J, leaving 8 bases between them. CDR3 sequence: CSAGVSYEQYF. In nucleotides, the CDR3 is TGCAGCGCAGGGGTATCCTACGAGCAGTACTTC.